Below, one TCR beta chain is given with its context. The sample is drawn from a study of blood T cells in healthy people across ages. With a J-beta primer mix and a sample-barcoded 5' primer, a second PCR ran roughly 6 to 12 cycles. TCRdb processed the 5' RACE reads anew with MiXCR; each CDR3 protein has one entry. This sample has fewer than 1,000,000 distinct CDR3 sequences, with around two fifths found just once. The material sequenced was blood. This TCR was sampled from a man aged 55 to 69 in good health.

The CDR3 DNA sequence: TGTGCCAGCACCAATGAGCAGGGCTACGAGCAGTACTTC. This encodes CASTNEQGYEQYF. This rearrangement joins TRBV7-9 to TRBJ2-4, with D possibly matching TRBD1 (5 bases). Judging by the DNA end, TRBJ2-7 fits better; the J call may be wrong. Germline V gene data show CDR1 as SEHNR and CDR2 as FQNEAQ (reference sequence). This CDR3 has 13 residues.